These 31 T cell receptor beta chains came from one sample sequenced in a study of cytomegalovirus exposure and HLA in healthy donors. The PCR employed 60 Vbeta primers together with 13 Jbeta primers. Libraries were prepared by immunoSEQ multiplex PCR; TCRdb keeps only in-frame clonotypes and omits some of them. The sample has fewer than 200,000 clones, about 63% seen once. The material sequenced was PBMCs. These receptors were collected from a woman aged 40-49 years in good health and CMV-seropositive.

Points on this clone: The same CDR3 can be traced to other DNA sequences in this sample. This sequence joins TRBV18 and TRBJ2-7, with 8 bases identical to TRBD1. CDR1 and CDR2 from the germline V gene are KGHSH and LQKENI. CDR3 length equals 13 residues. V dropped 3 bases and J dropped 7; count of bases not matched to a gene: 5. In DNA, the CDR3 is TGTGCCAGCTCACCGGGAACAGGGGGGGAGCAGTACTTC. Its protein is CASSPGTGGEQYF. The entire variable domain, with the rest obtained from reference TRBV18 and TRBJ2-7, is as follows: NAGVMQNPRHLVRRRGQEARLRCSPMKGHSHVYWYRQLPEEGLKFMVYLQKENIIDESGMPKERFSAEFPKEGPSILRIQQVVRGDSAAYFCASSPGTGGEQYFGPGTRLTVT.

V and J are TRBV27 and TRBJ2-7, with D possibly TRBD1 on 6 matching bases. CDR1 and CDR2 from the germline V gene are MNHEY and SMNVEV (reference sequence). The CDR3 contains 16 residues. V was pared by 4 bases and J by 1 base, with 17 bases between. The CDR3 loop is CASSSTQGFGSYEQYF. The CDR3 DNA reads TGTGCCAGCAGTTCCACTCAGGGGTTTGGTTCCTACGAGCAGTACTTC.

This chain links TRBV7-2 with TRBJ2-3; 7 positions agree with TRBD1. Losses at the gene ends were 2 bases for V and 2 bases for J; bases not matched to a gene: 10. The CDR3 consists of 17 residues. Per the germline V gene, CDR1 is SGHTA and CDR2 is FQGNSA. This chain's CDR3 is CASSLSGYRGPTDTQYF. CDR3 DNA: TGTGCCAGCAGCTTATCGGGGTACAGGGGACCCACAGATACGCAGTATTTT.

In this sample, this clone turned up once. The CDR3 DNA reads as TGTGCCAGCAGAAAGACTAGCGGTGACTACGAGCAGTACTTC. It encodes CASRKTSGDYEQYF. The rearrangement joins TRBV6-5 to TRBJ2-7; 9 nucleotides align to TRBD2. The trim removed 6 bases at V and 3 bases at J, leaving 6 bases unmatched. The CDR3 runs 14 residues. Per germline, CDR1 MNHEY and CDR2 SVGAGI.

The chain links TRBV29-1 to TRBJ2-7; 9 bases fit TRBD2. The CDR3 is made up of 13 amino acids. V gave up 5 bases and J gave up 1 base; unmatched junction bases: 3. The V gene's germline CDR1 is SQVTM and CDR2 ANQGSEA. The CDR3 DNA reads TGCAGCGTTTTGACTAGCGGATCCTACGAGCAGTACTTC. Translated, it gives CSVLTSGSYEQYF.

This chain links TRBV19 with TRBJ2-2, with 10 bases identical to TRBD1. CDR3 length: 14 residues. The germline V gene encodes CDR1 LNHDA and CDR2 SQIVND (reference sequence). Germline trimming cut 10 bases from V and 7 bases from J; bases unmatched to any gene: 9. The CDR3 region is CAIGGQGISGELFF. For the CDR3, the DNA is TGTGCCATAGGGGGACAGGGGATCAGCGGGGAGCTGTTTTTT.

This clone appeared once. The V and J genes are TRBV2 and TRBJ1-3; the D is unclear. Germline V gives CDR1 SNHLY, CDR2 FYNNEI. Trimming pared 2 bases from V and 0 bases from J, leaving 14 bases between. The CDR3 extends over 17 amino acids. The CDR3 loop reads CASSEIGQAHSGNTIYF. The CDR3, as DNA: TGTGCCAGCAGTGAAATCGGCCAAGCGCACTCTGGAAACACCATATATTTT.

This chain links TRBV28 with TRBJ2-5; maybe TRBD1 (6 bases). There are 13 residues in the CDR3. Germline values: CDR1 MDHEN, CDR2 SYDVKM. Trimming pared 5 bases from V and 3 bases from J, leaving 10 bases between. This chain's CDR3 is CASSGAGEETQYF. The CDR3 DNA sequence: TGTGCCAGCAGTGGAGCAGGGGAAGAGACCCAGTACTTC.

This chain links TRBV10-3 with TRBJ1-1; TRBD1 matches at 10 bases. The CDR3 covers 15 residues. The V gene's germline CDR1 is ENHRY and CDR2 SYGVKD. With V trimmed by 7 bases and J by 1 base, 6 bases remained unmatched. The CDR3 DNA sequence: TGTGCCATCAAGGGACAGGGGTTAGAGAACACTGAAGCTTTCTTT. It yields the protein CAIKGQGLENTEAFF.

The gene calls are TRBV18 and TRBJ2-3; D possibly corresponds to TRBD2 (6 bases). Trimming removed 0 bases from V and 4 bases from J, with 14 bases in between. The V gene's germline CDR1 is KGHSH and CDR2 LQKENI. CDR3 length: 16 residues. CDR3 bases: TGTGCCAGCTCACCACCAACGGGAGACGGTTCAGATACGCAGTATTTT. Translation: CASSPPTGDGSDTQYF.

This rearrangement joins TRBV6-5 to TRBJ1-4; D gene ambiguous. This CDR3 is 13 amino acids long. Germline assignment: CDR1 MNHEY and CDR2 SVGAGI. The V gene lost 2 bases and the J gene lost 8 bases, with 9 bases spanning the gap. This CDR3 reads CASSYGSQEKLFF. The CDR3 nucleotides are TGTGCCAGCAGTTACGGGTCACAGGAAAAACTGTTTTTT.

The CDR3 sequence is CASSYSLGGTEAFF. DNA of the CDR3: TGTGCCAGCAGTTACTCGCTCGGCGGGACTGAAGCTTTCTTT. V gene TRBV6-5 combines with J gene TRBJ1-1, with D uncertain. V shed 0 bases and J shed 5 bases, with 10 bases lying between them. CDR1 is MNHEY, CDR2 SVGAGI, per germline. The CDR3 loop spans 14 amino acids.

The genes are TRBV7-6 and TRBJ2-7, with a possible D match to TRBD1 (5 bases). Germline CDR1 is SGHVS and CDR2 is FNYEAQ. Trimming cost V 1 base and J 3 bases, with 10 bases left between them. This CDR3 comprises 14 residues. The CDR3 sequence is CASSLGQGFYEQYF. CDR3 DNA sequence: TGTGCCAGCAGCTTAGGTCAGGGATTCTACGAGCAGTACTTC. Based on the CDR3 plus reference TRBV7-6 and TRBJ2-7, the full variable domain is GAGVSQSPRYKVTKRGQDVALRCDPISGHVSLYWYRQALGQGPEFLTYFNYEAQQDKSGLPNDRFSAERPEGSISTLTIQRTEQRDSAMYRCASSLGQGFYEQYFGPGTRLTVT.

J is TRBJ1-2 and V is TRBV5-6, with D possibly TRBD1 on 5 matching bases. Between the trimmed V and J ends, which lost 0 bases and 0 bases, there was a span of 12 bases. The CDR3 runs to 16 residues. Germline assignment: CDR1 SGHDT and CDR2 YYEEEE. For the CDR3, the DNA is TGTGCCAGCAGCTTGGTGGGGGGGGTAGCTAACTATGGCTACACCTTC. It is translated as CASSLVGGVANYGYTF. Variable domain in full (rest from reference TRBV5-6 and TRBJ1-2): DAGVTQSPTHLIKTRGQQVTLRCSPKSGHDTVSWYQQALGQGPQFIFQYYEEEERQRGNFPDRFSGHQFPNYSSELNVNALLLGDSALYLCASSLVGGVANYGYTFGSGTRLTVV.

This chain joins TRBV29-1 and TRBJ1-1, with 8 bases fitting TRBD1. V lost 7 bases and J lost 0; bases outside the gene matches: 7. CDR1 is SQVTM and CDR2 is ANQGSEA in the germline V gene. The CDR3 runs 14 residues. CDR3 bases: TGCAGCGCCGACAGGGGCGGGATGAACACTGAAGCTTTCTTT. It translates to CSADRGGMNTEAFF.

This sequence joins TRBV4-3 and TRBJ2-1, with TRBD2 identical over 13 bases. The J segment lost 1 base and the V segment lost 4 bases, leaving 7 bases of the junction unmatched. Germline V lookup: CDR1 LGHNA, CDR2 YSLEER. CDR3 size: 18 residues. The CDR3 coding sequence is TGCGCCAGCAGCCCTACGGGGACTAGCGGGGCTTCCTACAATGAGCAGTTCTTC. Residues: CASSPTGTSGASYNEQFF.

This clone has just a few counts. The chain links TRBV28 to TRBJ1-1; TRBD1 matches at 10 bases. The CDR3 totals 14 residues. The germline gives CDR1 MDHEN, CDR2 SYDVKM. The trim removed 7 bases at V and 10 bases at J, leaving 12 bases unmatched. This CDR3 is CASTPPGRQGAAFF. The CDR3 region has the DNA TGTGCCAGCACGCCCCCCGGGAGACAGGGGGCAGCTTTCTTT. Variable domain in full (rest from reference TRBV28 and TRBJ1-1): DVKVTQSSRYLVKRTGEKVFLECVQDMDHENMFWYRQDPGLGLRLIYFSYDVKMKEKGDIPEGYSVSREKKERFSLILESASTNQTSMYLCASTPPGRQGAAFFGQGTRLTVV.

On this clone itself: A read error may account for a junction end that differs from germline. The rearrangement uses TRBV5-1 and TRBJ1-2; D gene ambiguous. The CDR3 contains 11 residues. CDR1 is SGHRS, CDR2 YFSETQ, per germline. CDR3 nucleotides: TGCGCCAGCAGCGAGAACTATGGCTACCCCTTC. Translated, it gives CASSENYGYPF.

The chain links TRBV9 to TRBJ2-2; the match to TRBD2 covers 9 bases. Germline-derived CDR1 and CDR2 are SGDLS and YYNGEE. The CDR3 extends over 16 amino acids. V gave up 2 bases and J gave up 4 bases; unmatched junction bases: 6. CDR3 loop: CASSVQGGRVTGELFF. CDR3 DNA: TGTGCCAGCAGCGTCCAGGGCGGGAGGGTCACCGGGGAGCTGTTTTTT.

V usage is TRBV6-1 and J usage is TRBJ2-3, with 10 nucleotides matching TRBD2. V shed 7 bases, J shed 2 bases, and the junction held 6 bases outside the gene matches. Germline-derived CDR1 and CDR2 are MNHNS and SASEGT. The CDR3 has 15 residues. CDR3 DNA sequence: TGTGCCAGCAACCCCGGACTAGCGGCCACAGATACGCAGTATTTT. It yields the protein CASNPGLAATDTQYF.

This clone has more than one count but fewer than ten. The genes are TRBV7-2 and TRBJ2-1; no definite D call. The V gene's germline CDR1 is SGHTA and CDR2 FQGNSA. V was cut by 3 bases and J by 5 bases, with 2 bases left in between. The CDR3 spans 11 residues. Here the CDR3 DNA reads TGTGCCAGCAGCTTTAACAATGAGCAGTTCTTC. Translated: CASSFNNEQFF.

The rearrangement links TRBV9 to TRBJ1-4, with 8 bases lining up with TRBD1. CDR1 and CDR2 from the germline V gene are SGDLS and YYNGEE. CDR3 size: 14 residues. V was pared by 1 base and J by 6 bases, with 2 bases of the junction left unmatched. The CDR3 here is CASSVLQGDEKLFF. In DNA, the CDR3 is TGTGCCAGCAGCGTATTACAGGGGGATGAAAAACTGTTTTTT.

This clone was detected only a few times. The chain couples TRBV5-6 to TRBJ1-1; a weak D match, TRBD1 (5 bases). Trimming cost V 4 bases and J 1 base, with 11 bases left between them. This CDR3 region has 14 residues. Germline CDR1 SGHDT, CDR2 YYEEEE. The CDR3 DNA sequence: TGTGCCAGCAGCGGGACGGGGGGGAACACTGAAGCTTTCTTT. Translating it yields CASSGTGGNTEAFF.

The CDR3 DNA reads as TGCGCCAGCAGCCGAACAGGGTTAACTAATGAAAAACTGTTTTTT. The encoded protein is CASSRTGLTNEKLFF. The chain joins TRBV4-1 to TRBJ1-4; weak D call: TRBD1 (6 bases). Germline V lookup: CDR1 MGHRA, CDR2 YSYEKL. Trimming removed 4 bases from V and 1 base from J, with 10 bases in between. This CDR3 region has 15 residues.

The chain uses TRBV6-5 and TRBJ1-5; D not certain. Germline V lookup: CDR1 MNHEY, CDR2 SVGAGI. The CDR3 length is 13 residues. Trimming took 0 bases from V and 4 from J, leaving 4 bases between them. CDR3 in DNA: TGTGCCAGCAGTTACTCCAGAAATCAGCCCCAGCATTTT. Translated: CASSYSRNQPQHF.

This rearrangement joins TRBV29-1 to TRBJ1-2, with a weak D call TRBD1 (5 bases). The CDR3 has 12 residues. In germline, CDR1 is SQVTM, CDR2 ANQGSEA. The ends were cut back, 0 bases at V and 8 bases at J, with 10 bases in the middle. CDR3 DNA: TGCAGCGTTGAAGATCGCGGGGCAGGCTACACCTTC. This codes for CSVEDRGAGYTF.

This clone occurred once. An end of the junction does not agree with germline; a read error may underlie this. The chain combines TRBV5-4 with TRBJ1-2; no reliable D call. Germline CDR1 SGHNT, CDR2 YYREEE (reference sequence). The CDR3 covers 13 residues. The DNA for the CDR3 is TGTGCCAGCAGCTTGTACGATAACTATGGCTACCCCTTC. Its translation: CASSLYDNYGYPF.

In its sample, this clone was seen a few times. V usage is TRBV7-3 and J usage is TRBJ2-1; 12 bases are a match to TRBD1. The V segment lost 5 bases and the J segment 10 bases; nucleotides outside the gene matches: 12. This CDR3 is built from 16 residues. CDR1 and CDR2 (germline): SGHTA, FQGTGA. The CDR3 region is CASSGPPGQGAREQFF. In DNA form, the CDR3 reads TGTGCCAGCAGCGGCCCCCCGGGACAGGGGGCGCGGGAGCAGTTCTTC. Combining the CDR3 with reference TRBV7-3 and TRBJ2-1 gives the whole variable domain GAGVSQTPSNKVTEKGKYVELRCDPISGHTALYWYRQSLGQGPEFLIYFQGTGAADDSGLPNDRFFAVRPEGSVSTLKIQRTERGDSAVYLCASSGPPGQGAREQFFGPGTRLTVL.

V is TRBV18 and J is TRBJ1-1, with D perhaps TRBD1 (6 bases). V dropped 8 bases and J dropped 3 bases, with 13 bases sitting between them. CDR1 is KGHSH, CDR2 LQKENI, per germline. The CDR3 loop spans 13 amino acids. This CDR3 is CASTYDRYTEAFF. CDR3 nucleotides: TGTGCCAGCACTTACGACAGGTACACTGAAGCTTTCTTT. Looking up the rest from reference TRBV18 and TRBJ1-1 gives the full variable domain: NAGVMQNPRHLVRRRGQEARLRCSPMKGHSHVYWYRQLPEEGLKFMVYLQKENIIDESGMPKERFSAEFPKEGPSILRIQQVVRGDSAAYFCASTYDRYTEAFFGQGTRLTVV.

This chain uses TRBV6-1 with TRBJ1-1; possible D gene TRBD1, 5 bases. This CDR3 spans 14 amino acids. Germline loops: CDR1 MNHNS, CDR2 SASEGT. V lost 4 bases, J lost 4 bases, and 13 bases lay in between. In DNA, the CDR3 is TGTGCCAGCAGTGTTGGGGGGATAGGCACTGAAGCTTTCTTT. Amino acid sequence: CASSVGGIGTEAFF.

CDR3: CASSSRQGMNTEAFF. The CDR3 DNA is TGCGCCAGCAGCTCCCGACAGGGGATGAACACTGAAGCTTTCTTT. This chain connects TRBV5-1 to TRBJ1-1, with 8 bases that match TRBD1. This CDR3 comprises 15 residues. The germline gives CDR1 SGHRS, CDR2 YFSETQ. V was pared by 3 bases and J by 0 bases, with 4 bases of the junction left unmatched. The whole variable domain, remainder taken from reference TRBV5-1 and TRBJ1-1, is KAGVTQTPRYLIKTRGQQVTLSCSPISGHRSVSWYQQTPGQGLQFLFEYFSETQRNKGNFPGRFSGRQFSNSRSEMNVSTLELGDSALYLCASSSRQGMNTEAFFGQGTRLTVV.